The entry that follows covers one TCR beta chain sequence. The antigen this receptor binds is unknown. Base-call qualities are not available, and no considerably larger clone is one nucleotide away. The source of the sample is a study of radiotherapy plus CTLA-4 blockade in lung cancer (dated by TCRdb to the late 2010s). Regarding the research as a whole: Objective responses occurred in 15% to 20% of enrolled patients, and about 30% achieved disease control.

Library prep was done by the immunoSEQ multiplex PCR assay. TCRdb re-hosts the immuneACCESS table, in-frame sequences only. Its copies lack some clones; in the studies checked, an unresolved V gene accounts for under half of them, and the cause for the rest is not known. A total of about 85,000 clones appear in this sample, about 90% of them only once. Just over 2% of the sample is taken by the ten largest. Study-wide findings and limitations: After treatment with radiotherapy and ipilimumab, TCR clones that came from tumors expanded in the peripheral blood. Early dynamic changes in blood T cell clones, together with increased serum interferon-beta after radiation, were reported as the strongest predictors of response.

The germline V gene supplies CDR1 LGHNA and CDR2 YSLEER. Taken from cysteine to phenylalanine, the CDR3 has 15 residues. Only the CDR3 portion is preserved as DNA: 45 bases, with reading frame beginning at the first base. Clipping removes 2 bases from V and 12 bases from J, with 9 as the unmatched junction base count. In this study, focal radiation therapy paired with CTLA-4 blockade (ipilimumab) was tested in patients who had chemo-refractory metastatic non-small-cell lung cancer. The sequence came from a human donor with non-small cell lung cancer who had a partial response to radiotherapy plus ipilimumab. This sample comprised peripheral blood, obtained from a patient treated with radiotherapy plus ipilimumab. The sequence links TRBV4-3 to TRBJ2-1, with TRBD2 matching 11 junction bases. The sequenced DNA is TGCGCCAGCAGCCAAACGGCACTAGCGGGGGTGAGGCAGTTCTTC. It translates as CASSQTALAGVRQFF.